Below, 29 T cell receptor beta chains from the same sample are listed, as sequenced in a study of identical twins. TCRdb re-called the 5' RACE reads with MiXCR, one entry per CDR3 protein. The sample carries around 220,000 distinct CDR3 sequences, about 11% recorded once. Sequenced: memory T cells sorted from blood. All receptors derive from a man aged 45-65 years in good health.

This clonotype was recorded many times. The chain couples TRBV2 to TRBJ2-1, with D tentatively TRBD1 or TRBD2 (5 bases each). Germline V gene sequence: CDR1 SNHLY, CDR2 FYNNEI. The V gene lost 6 bases and the J gene lost 4 bases, with 10 bases spanning the gap. CDR3 length equals 13 residues. In DNA, the CDR3 is TGTGCCAGCAGGCCGGGACCTTACAATGAGCAGTTCTTC. Protein: CASRPGPYNEQFF.

This clonotype has more than one count but fewer than ten. CDR3 coding DNA: TGTGCCAGCAGTTTCGGGTGGGGGGCTAGCACAGATACGCAGTATTTT. It yields the protein CASSFGWGASTDTQYF. This chain uses TRBV12-3 or TRBV12-4 with TRBJ2-3; possibly TRBD1 or TRBD2 for D (6 bases each). The CDR3 is made up of 16 amino acids. Trimming left V 3 bases short and J 0 bases short, with 13 bases between.

This clonotype appeared once. The V gene is TRBV5-1, the J gene TRBJ1-2, with 7 positions matching TRBD1. V gave up 4 bases and J gave up 3 bases; unmatched junction bases: 9. The CDR3 covers 15 residues. Germline CDR1 reads SGHRS; CDR2 reads YFSETQ. CDR3 amino acids: CASSKGQSVDYGYTF. Written as DNA, the CDR3 is TGCGCCAGCAGCAAGGGACAGTCAGTTGACTATGGCTACACCTTC.

This clonotype appeared a few times. The chain recombines TRBV4-1 with TRBJ2-2; D unresolved. The V end was cut by 4 bases, the J end by 0 bases, with 9 bases between. Germline loops: CDR1 MGHRA, CDR2 YSYEKL. This CDR3 has 15 residues. The CDR3 DNA reads as TGCGCCAGCAGCCGGTTGAGGTCGAACACCGGGGAGCTGTTTTTT. It translates to CASSRLRSNTGELFF.

This clonotype showed up many times. J is TRBJ2-1 and V is TRBV11-1, with D possibly being TRBD1 or TRBD2 (5 bases each). V was shortened by 0 bases and J by 10 bases, with 10 bases between the two germline ends. This CDR3 contains 13 residues. The germline CDR1 and CDR2 sequences are SGHAT and FQDESV (reference sequence). For the CDR3, the DNA is TGTGCCAGCAGCTTAGCCGGGACCCACGAGCAGTTCTTC. Encoded protein: CASSLAGTHEQFF.

At least ten counts were recorded for this clonotype. The genes are TRBV4-2 and TRBJ2-7; a possible D gene is TRBD2 (5 bases). Germline V gene lookup returns CDR1 LGHNA and CDR2 YNFKEQ. The V and J ends lost 2 bases and 5 bases respectively, with 22 bases between them. The CDR3 sequence is 17 residues long. The CDR3 reads CASSQSGRGQFANEQYF. CDR3 DNA sequence: TGTGCCAGCAGCCAATCTGGGAGAGGTCAGTTTGCCAACGAGCAGTACTTC.

This clonotype was counted many times. V and J are TRBV4-2 and TRBJ1-4; no firm D call. The V gene's germline CDR1 is LGHNA and CDR2 YNFKEQ. The CDR3 has 16 residues. V was shortened by 4 bases and J by 5 bases, with 17 bases between the two germline ends. The DNA for the CDR3 is TGTGCCAGCAGCCGCAGAAGTGGGCAGAGGAATGAAAAACTGTTTTTT. Its translation is CASSRRSGQRNEKLFF.

This clonotype was seen repeatedly, ten times or more. The genes are TRBV7-2 and TRBJ2-5, with D unclear. Germline lookup yields CDR1 SGHTA and CDR2 FQGNSA. CDR3 length: 12 residues. V was clipped by 6 bases and J by 7 bases, with 12 bases between them. CDR3 in amino acids: CASSIGLATQYF. The CDR3 coding sequence is TGTGCCAGCAGTATCGGTTTGGCGACCCAGTACTTC.

This clonotype was observed a handful of times. This chain uses TRBV2 with TRBJ1-2; D uncertain. CDR1 and CDR2 (germline): SNHLY, FYNNEI. Trimming took 6 bases from V and 5 from J, leaving 13 bases between them. The length of the CDR3 is 13 residues. The CDR3: CASSPETEYGYTF. The CDR3 DNA reads TGTGCCAGCAGCCCTGAGACCGAGTATGGCTACACCTTC. Full variable domain (outside the CDR3, taken from reference TRBV2 and TRBJ1-2): EPEVTQTPSHQVTQMGQEVILRCVPISNHLYFYWYRQILGQKVEFLVSFYNNEISEKSEIFDDQFSVERPDGSNFTLKIRSTKLEDSAMYFCASSPETEYGYTFGSGTRLTVV.

The rearrangement uses TRBV11-1 and TRBJ1-2; 9 bases line up with TRBD1. Losses at the gene ends were 0 bases for V and 1 base for J; bases not matched to a gene: 9. There are 18 residues in the CDR3. Per the germline V gene, CDR1 is SGHAT and CDR2 is FQDESV (reference sequence). CDR3 amino acids: CASSLAVVRDRDNYGYTF. The CDR3, as DNA: TGTGCCAGCAGCTTAGCCGTCGTTAGGGACAGGGATAACTATGGCTACACCTTC.

This clonotype was seen at least ten times. The chain employs TRBV12-3 or TRBV12-4 and TRBJ1-6; TRBD1 might be the D (6 bases). The CDR3 is 12 amino acids. V dropped 5 bases and J dropped 9 bases, with 8 bases sitting between them. DNA for the CDR3: TGTGCCAGCAGTACAGGGAGTTCACCCCTCCACTTT. It translates to CASSTGSSPLHF.

The chain has TRBV5-1 and TRBJ2-2; 8 nucleotides match TRBD1. Looked up from germline, CDR1 is SGHRS and CDR2 is YFSETQ. This CDR3 comprises 15 residues. The V and J ends lost 7 bases and 0 bases, in that order; junction bases with no gene match: 5. The CDR3 DNA follows: TGCGCCAGCGAGAGGACAGGGACGAACACCGGGGAGCTGTTTTTT. Translated, it gives CASERTGTNTGELFF. Complete variable domain (other parts from reference TRBV5-1 and TRBJ2-2): KAGVTQTPRYLIKTRGQQVTLSCSPISGHRSVSWYQQTPGQGLQFLFEYFSETQRNKGNFPGRFSGRQFSNSRSEMNVSTLELGDSALYLCASERTGTNTGELFFGEGSRLTVL.

This clonotype was observed at least ten times. The rearrangement uses TRBV7-8 and TRBJ1-6; D is perhaps TRBD1 (6 bases). The CDR3 contains 17 residues. Germline assignment: CDR1 SGHVS and CDR2 FQNEAQ. Trimming stripped 0 bases from V and 0 bases from J, with 9 bases between. CDR3 nucleotide sequence: TGTGCCAGCAGCTTAGCGGGGGACAACTCCTATAATTCACCCCTCCACTTT. It codes for CASSLAGDNSYNSPLHF.

This clonotype was seen a handful of times. The V gene is TRBV7-2, the J gene TRBJ1-2, with D possibly matching TRBD1 (5 bases). This CDR3 comprises 15 residues. Germline CDR1 is SGHTA and CDR2 is FQGNSA. V lost 3 bases to trimming and J lost 4 bases, with 15 bases between them. CDR3 bases: TGTGCCAGCAGCTTCCGCGGTGTAAGGGGCTATGGCTACACCTTC. It encodes CASSFRGVRGYGYTF.

The chain carries TRBV7-9 and TRBJ2-1, with 9 bases lining up with TRBD2. This CDR3 comprises 14 residues. V gave up 5 bases and J gave up 5 bases; unmatched junction bases: 4. The germline V gene encodes CDR1 SEHNR and CDR2 FQNEAQ (reference sequence). CDR3 in amino acids: CASSTSGGHNEQFF. CDR3 bases: TGTGCCAGCAGCACCAGCGGGGGGCACAATGAGCAGTTCTTC. The full variable domain, with the rest looked up from reference TRBV7-9 and TRBJ2-1, is DTGVSQNPRHKITKRGQNVTFRCDPISEHNRLYWYRQTLGQGPEFLTYFQNEAQLEKSRLLSDRFSAERPKGSFSTLEIQRTEQGDSAMYLCASSTSGGHNEQFFGPGTRLTVL.

This clonotype came up many times. The rearrangement uses TRBV4-2 and TRBJ2-5, with D perhaps being TRBD1 or TRBD2 (6 bases each). The CDR3 consists of 15 residues. CDR1 is LGHNA, CDR2 YNFKEQ, per germline. Trimming cost V 4 bases and J 1 base, with 13 bases left between them. In DNA form, the CDR3 reads TGTGCCAGCAGCCGAATAAGGGGGGTCCAAGAGACCCAGTACTTC. This gives the protein CASSRIRGVQETQYF.

The V gene is TRBV7-2, the J gene TRBJ2-1; 8 bases agree with TRBD2. From germline, CDR1 is SGHTA and CDR2 FQGNSA. The CDR3 totals 15 residues. Unmatched junction bases numbered 3, after V lost 1 base and J lost 4 bases. CDR3 region: CASSLDLAGYNEQFF. CDR3 in DNA: TGTGCCAGCAGCTTAGACCTAGCGGGTTACAATGAGCAGTTCTTC.

The sample holds many counts of this clonotype. J is TRBJ2-2 and V is TRBV4-2, with 9 nucleotides matching TRBD2. Germline V lookup: CDR1 LGHNA, CDR2 YNFKEQ. V dropped 2 bases and J dropped 4; count of bases not matched to a gene: 14. The CDR3 extends over 19 amino acids. CDR3 DNA sequence: TGTGCCAGCAGCCAACCTGGAGGTAGCGGGAGTAGGGGCACCGGGGAGCTGTTTTTT. Translating gives CASSQPGGSGSRGTGELFF.

This clonotype was observed at least ten times. The chain couples TRBV20-1 to TRBJ2-7, with D possibly TRBD1 on 6 matching bases. V gave up 5 bases and J gave up 3 bases, with 17 bases separating them. The CDR3 extends over 14 amino acids. Per germline, CDR1 DFQATT and CDR2 SNEGSKA (reference sequence). The CDR3 region is CSADDRSWGYEQYF. CDR3 sequence (DNA): TGCAGTGCTGATGACAGGAGCTGGGGCTACGAGCAGTACTTC.

This sequence joins TRBV20-1 and TRBJ1-2; no clear D gene. The CDR3 runs 12 residues. The V end lost 6 bases, the J end lost 5 bases, and 13 bases lay between the germline ends. Germline V lookup: CDR1 DFQATT, CDR2 SNEGSKA (reference sequence). The DNA of the CDR3 is TGCAGTGCGATCCCGATAGATTATGGCTACACCTTC. Translated, it gives CSAIPIDYGYTF.

This clonotype was seen many times. The CDR3 nucleotides are TGTGCCAGCAGATCCGGACTAGCGGGGACCTACGAGCAGTACTTC. Translating gives CASRSGLAGTYEQYF. V gene TRBV6-1 combines with J gene TRBJ2-7, with 12 positions matching TRBD2. This CDR3 spans 15 amino acids. Germline loops: CDR1 MNHNS, CDR2 SASEGT. The J segment lost 2 bases and the V segment lost 6 bases, leaving 5 bases of the junction unmatched.

The chain couples TRBV7-6 to TRBJ2-3, with a tentative D call TRBD2 (6 bases). V lost 5 bases to trimming and J lost 0 bases, with 9 bases between them. The CDR3 is 14 residues long. Germline assignment: CDR1 SGHVS and CDR2 FNYEAQ. CDR3 nucleotides: TGTGCCAGCAGCCGGGACTGGAGCACAGATACGCAGTATTTT. Amino acid sequence: CASSRDWSTDTQYF.

The rearrangement joins TRBV14 to TRBJ2-5; 8 bases align to TRBD1. The CDR3 covers 15 residues. The ends lost 5 bases at V and 2 bases at J; junction bases unmatched: 7. The germline V gene encodes CDR1 SGHDN and CDR2 FVKESK. The CDR3: CASSWNRGIQETQYF. The DNA of the CDR3 is TGTGCCAGCAGCTGGAACAGGGGGATACAAGAGACCCAGTACTTC.

This clonotype was recorded many times. This sequence joins TRBV12-3 or TRBV12-4 and TRBJ1-3; TRBD1 matches 8 bases. J was trimmed by 16 bases and V by 5 bases; bases with no gene match: 10. The CDR3 is made up of 12 amino acids. The DNA for the CDR3 is TGTGCCAGCAGTACGATAGGACAGGGAGTGTATTTT. It encodes CASSTIGQGVYF.

This clonotype was detected only a few times. The rearrangement joins TRBV12-3 or TRBV12-4 to TRBJ1-1; 8 bases line up with TRBD1. Trimming at V came to 5 bases and at J to 6 bases, leaving 8 bases not matched to a gene. The CDR3 is 14 amino acids. The CDR3 nucleotides are TGTGCCAGCAGTCTGGACAGGGTGCGGGCTGAAGCTTTCTTT. Its translation: CASSLDRVRAEAFF.

This clonotype was seen ten or more times. The chain joins TRBV15 to TRBJ2-2; no clear D gene. The CDR3 extends over 12 amino acids. Germline V gene lookup returns CDR1 LNHNV and CDR2 YYDKDF (reference sequence). Trimming pared 2 bases from V and 5 bases from J, leaving 3 bases between. CDR3 residues: CATSRNTGELFF. For the CDR3, the DNA is TGTGCCACCAGCAGAAATACCGGGGAGCTGTTTTTT.

This clonotype was observed many times. The chain recombines TRBV20-1 with TRBJ1-5; weak D call: TRBD1 (5 bases). The germline V gene has CDR1 DFQATT and CDR2 SNEGSKA (reference sequence). The CDR3 is 13 residues long. V was pared by 6 bases and J by 6 bases, with 15 bases between. The CDR3 protein is CSATEGGAQPQHF. The CDR3 coding sequence is TGCAGTGCCACGGAAGGAGGGGCTCAGCCCCAGCATTTT.

By share, this clonotype counts as medium-sized. This rearrangement joins TRBV7-8 to TRBJ2-1; TRBD1 agrees at 7 bases. Losses at the gene ends were 2 bases for V and 4 bases for J; bases not matched to a gene: 5. CDR1 SGHVS and CDR2 FQNEAQ come from the germline V gene. CDR3 size: 15 residues. The CDR3 spells CASSLRGQPYNEQFF. The CDR3 coding sequence is TGTGCCAGCAGCTTAAGGGGACAGCCTTACAATGAGCAGTTCTTC.

The count of this clonotype is one. The chain joins TRBV7-8 to TRBJ1-3; D gene uncertain. The V end lost 6 bases, the J end lost 0 bases, and 9 bases lay between the germline ends. There are 14 residues in the CDR3. Germline loops: CDR1 SGHVS, CDR2 FQNEAQ. The CDR3 here is CASREKSSGNTIYF. The CDR3, as DNA: TGTGCCAGCAGGGAGAAGAGCTCTGGAAACACCATATATTTT.